The entry below gives a single T cell receptor (beta chain) sequence along with its context. The antigen is unknown. Donors likely had unrecorded immune exposures despite being nominally healthy when sampled. The PCR made use of 60 Vbeta and 13 Jbeta primers. Using immunoSEQ multiplex PCR, the repertoire was profiled, and TCRdb retains in-frame clones only, with some absent. The table shows more than 150,000 clones, with about 80% occurring only once. This specimen belongs to a study of cytomegalovirus exposure and HLA in healthy donors. V was pared by 4 bases and J by 4 bases, with 5 bases of the junction left unmatched. Germline CDR1 SGHNT, CDR2 YYREEE (reference sequence). This CDR3 has 14 amino acids. Overall study findings and caveats: In vitro confirmation showed three CMV-associated chains to be CMV antigen specific.

This TCR was sampled from a woman under 30 in good health and CMV-seropositive. The chain recombines TRBV5-4 with TRBJ2-7, with 10 bases matching TRBD2. Specimen: PBMCs. CDR3 residues: CASSNSGGRYEQYV. The CDR3 bases are TGTGCCAGCAGCAATAGCGGGGGGCGGTACGAGCAGTACGTC.